The TCR beta chain under discussion was sequenced for a study of control samples from healthy donors and cancer patients. Trimming left V 4 bases short and J 11 bases short, with 14 bases between. The CDR3 extends over 12 amino acids. Germline V gives CDR1 MNHNY, CDR2 SVGAGI (reference sequence). Clones were sequenced by immunoSEQ multiplex PCR, and TCRdb holds only the in-frame ones, with some missing. The sample records some 120,000 clones, about 95% being singletons. Sequenced input: blood. The sequence was collected from a man aged 25-45 years in good health. The chain combines TRBV6-6 with TRBJ1-2, with a tentative D call TRBD1 (5 bases). The CDR3 reads CASSSLLGRYTF. For the CDR3, the DNA is TGTGCCAGCAGTTCTTTGTTGGGGCGGTACACCTTC.